This T cell receptor beta chain was sequenced for a study of blood T cell repertoires in COVID-19. The ends lost 5 bases at V and 8 bases at J; junction bases unmatched: 9. Per the germline V gene, CDR1 is SGHTA and CDR2 is FQGTGA. CDR3 length equals 14 residues. The assay was immunoSEQ multiplex PCR, and TCRdb's table has in-frame clones only and misses some. Of over 85,000 clones listed, roughly four fifths were seen once; the top ten hold about 10%. This rearrangement joins TRBV7-3 to TRBJ2-1; 7 bases are shared with TRBD2. The specimen was peripheral blood. The receptor was isolated from a middle-aged man with active or convalescent COVID-19. Here the CDR3 DNA reads TGTGCCAGCAGCCCCCGGACTAGGGGCGATGAGCAGTTCTTC. Amino acids: CASSPRTRGDEQFF.